Listed here are 4 T cell receptor beta chains from one sample, sequenced in a study of blood T cell repertoires in COVID-19. Measured with immunoSEQ multiplex PCR; TCRdb has only the in-frame clones, and not every one. The table has 300,000 to 400,000 clones, around 84% seen once. What was sequenced was peripheral blood. The receptors stem from a human donor in a cohort sampled during active COVID-19.

V gene TRBV5-1 combines with J gene TRBJ2-1; D might be TRBD2 (6 bases). CDR3 size: 15 residues. Germline assignment: CDR1 SGHRS and CDR2 YFSETQ. The V and J ends lost 4 bases and 6 bases respectively, with 17 bases between them. The CDR3: CASSQEVAGTNEQFF. The DNA of the CDR3 is TGCGCCAGCAGCCAAGAGGTTGCGGGAACCAATGAGCAGTTCTTC.

This chain joins TRBV7-2 and TRBJ1-5, with D possibly being TRBD1 (5 bases). The CDR3 covers 14 residues. Germline V gene sequence: CDR1 SGHTA, CDR2 FQGNSA. V lost 5 bases and J 3 bases, leaving 11 bases between the germline ends. CDR3 sequence reads: CASSPNRYNQPQHF. CDR3 in DNA: TGTGCCAGCAGCCCAAACAGGTACAATCAGCCCCAGCATTTT.

The genes are TRBV28 and TRBJ1-5; D is undetermined. The CDR3 is made up of 15 amino acids. Trimming took 2 bases from V and 7 from J, leaving 15 bases between them. Looked up from germline, CDR1 is MDHEN and CDR2 is SYDVKM. The CDR3 region is CASSLAPVTGQPQHF. As DNA, the CDR3 is TGTGCCAGCAGTTTAGCCCCCGTCACGGGACAGCCCCAGCATTTT.

The chain couples TRBV27 to TRBJ2-1, with 8 bases lining up with TRBD2. Germline V lookup: CDR1 MNHEY, CDR2 SMNVEV (reference sequence). V trimming: 7 bases; J trimming: 2 bases; junction bases outside the gene matches: 4. The CDR3 covers 14 residues. The CDR3 nucleotides are TGTGCCAGCACCCTGCGGGGGGCCTACAATGAGCAGTTCTTC. Protein sequence: CASTLRGAYNEQFF.